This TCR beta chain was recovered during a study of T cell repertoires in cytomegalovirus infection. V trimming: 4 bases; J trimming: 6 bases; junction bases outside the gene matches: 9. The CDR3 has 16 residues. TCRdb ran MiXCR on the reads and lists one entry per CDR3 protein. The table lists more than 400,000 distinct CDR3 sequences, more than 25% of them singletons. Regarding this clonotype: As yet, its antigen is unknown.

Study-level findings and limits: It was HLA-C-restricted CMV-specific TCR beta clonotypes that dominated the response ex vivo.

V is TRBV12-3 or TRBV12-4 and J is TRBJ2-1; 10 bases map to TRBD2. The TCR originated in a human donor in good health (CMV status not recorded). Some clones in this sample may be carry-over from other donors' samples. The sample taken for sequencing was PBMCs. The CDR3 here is CASSSTGLASPNEQFF. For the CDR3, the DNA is TGTGCCAGCAGTTCGACGGGACTAGCGTCCCCCAATGAGCAGTTCTTC.